The 8 T cell receptor beta chains given below trace back to one sample, sequenced in a study of blood T cell repertoires in COVID-19. Only in-frame clones appear in the TCRdb table, and some are missing; sequencing was by immunoSEQ multiplex PCR. Seen here are 180,000 or so clones, more than 75% observed once, and the top ten hold under 9.5%. The sample was PBMCs or T cells enriched from blood (not recorded which). Receptors were obtained from a woman in her 30s who had recovered from COVID-19.

The V gene is TRBV5-8, the J gene TRBJ2-1; 15 bases agree with TRBD2. V lost 4 bases and J lost 6; bases outside the gene matches: 8. Germline CDR1 and CDR2: SGHTS and YDEGEE. The CDR3 is 17 residues long. Here the CDR3 DNA reads TGTGCCAGCAGCGCGGGACTAGCGGGAGGAGGACGCAATGAGCAGTTCTTC. Translated, it gives CASSAGLAGGGRNEQFF.

Of note for this clone: Its ends do not fully match the called genes, so a read error is possible. The V and J genes are TRBV6-5 and TRBJ1-1; D is ambiguous. The CDR3 is 12 amino acids. CDR1 and CDR2 from the germline V gene are MNHEY and SVGAGI. CDR3: CASSYTDTAAFF. The CDR3 DNA reads TGTGCCAGCAGTTACACTGATACTGCAGCTTTCTTT.

The V call is TRBV6-4, the J call TRBJ2-3; 9 nucleotides agree with TRBD2. The junction had 8 bases not matched to a gene; V was cut back by 6 bases and J by 1 base. The CDR3 has 16 amino acids. The germline CDR1 and CDR2 sequences are MRHNA and SNTAGT. CDR3 residues: CASSAGWTSGTDTQYF. As DNA, the CDR3 is TGTGCCAGCAGCGCCGGGTGGACTAGCGGCACAGATACGCAGTATTTT.

This clone has just a few counts. The CDR3 loop is CASSPDRGHYNEQFF. The DNA for the CDR3 is TGTGCCAGCAGCCCCGACAGGGGCCATTACAATGAGCAGTTCTTC. V usage is TRBV28 and J usage is TRBJ2-1; 8 nucleotides match TRBD1. Germline V gene data show CDR1 as MDHEN and CDR2 as SYDVKM. The CDR3 runs 15 residues. The V gene end was trimmed by 6 bases and the J gene end by 4 bases; junction bases not matched to a gene: 8. The full variable domain, in which reference TRBV28 and TRBJ2-1 provide the parts outside the CDR3, is DVKVTQSSRYLVKRTGEKVFLECVQDMDHENMFWYRQDPGLGLRLIYFSYDVKMKEKGDIPEGYSVSREKKERFSLILESASTNQTSMYLCASSPDRGHYNEQFFGPGTRLTVL.

V usage is TRBV24-1 and J usage is TRBJ1-2; D is ambiguous. The V end lost 4 bases, the J end lost 5 bases, and 16 bases lay between the germline ends. This CDR3 spans 15 amino acids. Germline V gives CDR1 KGHDR, CDR2 SFDVKD. The CDR3 is CATSEIAKNSYGYTF. As DNA, the CDR3 is TGTGCCACCAGTGAGATCGCAAAGAACAGTTATGGCTACACCTTC.

J is TRBJ2-2 and V is TRBV10-2, with TRBD2 matching 7 bases. V gave up 8 bases and J gave up 6 bases; unmatched junction bases: 6. Germline V gene data show CDR1 as WSHSY and CDR2 as SAAADI. The CDR3 totals 13 residues. The CDR3 sequence: CASGLVGAGELFF. CDR3 sequence (DNA): TGCGCCAGCGGACTAGTCGGAGCCGGGGAGCTGTTTTTT.

The rearrangement uses TRBV30 and TRBJ2-2; TRBD1 might be the D (5 bases). The CDR3 runs to 16 residues. The ends were cut back, 0 bases at V and 5 bases at J, with 16 bases in the middle. CDR1 and CDR2 from the germline V gene are GTSNPN and SVGIG (reference sequence). The CDR3 nucleotides read TGTGCCTGGAGTGTGTTTGGGCAGGGAAAAACCGGGGAGCTGTTTTTT. Amino acids: CAWSVFGQGKTGELFF.

This clone was observed a single time. This chain connects TRBV5-6 to TRBJ2-7, with D possibly being TRBD1 (5 bases). Germline CDR1 SGHDT, CDR2 YYEEEE. V lost 0 bases, J lost 2 bases, and 12 bases lay in between. This CDR3 is built from 15 residues. The CDR3 DNA reads as TGTGCCAGCAGCTTGGAGACAGAGGACCCCTACGAGCAGTACTTC. This encodes CASSLETEDPYEQYF.